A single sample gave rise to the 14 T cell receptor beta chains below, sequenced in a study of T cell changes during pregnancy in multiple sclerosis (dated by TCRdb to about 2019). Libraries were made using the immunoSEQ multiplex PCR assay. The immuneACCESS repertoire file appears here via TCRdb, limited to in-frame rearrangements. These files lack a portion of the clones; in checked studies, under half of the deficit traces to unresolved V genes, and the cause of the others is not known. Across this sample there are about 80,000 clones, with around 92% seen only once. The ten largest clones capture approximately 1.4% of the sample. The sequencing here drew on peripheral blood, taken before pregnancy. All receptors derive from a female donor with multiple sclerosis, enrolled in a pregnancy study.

CDR3 DNA sequence: TGCGCCAGCAGTCGGACTAGCGGGGGGCTGGGAGAGACCCAGTACTTC. This gives the protein CASSRTSGGLGETQYF. The chain carries TRBV5-1 and TRBJ2-5; 14 positions match TRBD2. This CDR3 has 16 residues. V dropped 5 bases and J dropped 4; count of bases not matched to a gene: 7. CDR1 is SGHRS, CDR2 YFSETQ, per germline.

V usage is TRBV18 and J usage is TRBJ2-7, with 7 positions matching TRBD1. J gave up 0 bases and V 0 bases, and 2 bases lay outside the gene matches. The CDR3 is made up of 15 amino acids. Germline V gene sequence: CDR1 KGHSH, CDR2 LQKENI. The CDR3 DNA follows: TGTGCCAGCTCACCACCGAGACAGGGCTCCTACGAGCAGTACTTC. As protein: CASSPPRQGSYEQYF.

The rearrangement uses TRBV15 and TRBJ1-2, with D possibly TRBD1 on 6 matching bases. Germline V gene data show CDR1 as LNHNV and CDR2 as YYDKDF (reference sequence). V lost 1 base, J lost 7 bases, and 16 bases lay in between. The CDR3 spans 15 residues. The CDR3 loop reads CATSRGQDKLGGYTF. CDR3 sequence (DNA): TGTGCCACCAGCAGAGGACAGGACAAACTAGGTGGCTACACCTTC.

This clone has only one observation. The CDR3 bases are TGTGCCAGCAGCACCCGACTAGCGGTCGACAATGAGCAGTTCTTC. This sequence encodes CASSTRLAVDNEQFF. The chain links TRBV7-9 to TRBJ2-1, with 9 bases aligning to TRBD2. The CDR3 has 15 amino acids. Germline CDR1 SEHNR, CDR2 FQNEAQ (reference sequence). V was clipped by 5 bases and J by 5 bases; unmatched bases: 7.

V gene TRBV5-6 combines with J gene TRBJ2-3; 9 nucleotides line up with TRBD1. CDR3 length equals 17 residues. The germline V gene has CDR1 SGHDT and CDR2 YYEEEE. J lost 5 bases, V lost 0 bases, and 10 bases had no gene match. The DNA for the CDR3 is TGTGCCAGCAGCTTGGACAGGGGGCCCGCCGTTCAAGATACGCAGTATTTT. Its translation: CASSLDRGPAVQDTQYF. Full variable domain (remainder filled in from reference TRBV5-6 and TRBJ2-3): DAGVTQSPTHLIKTRGQQVTLRCSPKSGHDTVSWYQQALGQGPQFIFQYYEEEERQRGNFPDRFSGHQFPNYSSELNVNALLLGDSALYLCASSLDRGPAVQDTQYFGPGTRLTVL.

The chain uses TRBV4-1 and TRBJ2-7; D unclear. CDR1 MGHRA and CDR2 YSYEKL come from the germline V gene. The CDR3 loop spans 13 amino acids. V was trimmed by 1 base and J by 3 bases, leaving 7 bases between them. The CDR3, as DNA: TGCGCCAGCAGCCAAGGCGGTGGCTACGAGCAGTACTTC. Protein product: CASSQGGGYEQYF.

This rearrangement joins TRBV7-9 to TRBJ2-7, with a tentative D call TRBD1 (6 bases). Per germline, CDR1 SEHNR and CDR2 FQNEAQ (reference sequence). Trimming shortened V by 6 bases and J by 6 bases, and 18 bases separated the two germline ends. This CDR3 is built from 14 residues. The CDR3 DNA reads TGTGCCAGCAGATTGACCCAAGCAGGGGTCGAGCAGTACTTC. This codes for CASRLTQAGVEQYF.

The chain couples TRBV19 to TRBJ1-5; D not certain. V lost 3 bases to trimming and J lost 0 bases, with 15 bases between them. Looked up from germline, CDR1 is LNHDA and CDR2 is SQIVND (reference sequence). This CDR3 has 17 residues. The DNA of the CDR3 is TGTGCCAGTAGTATGTACACAGAAAGATATAGCAATCAGCCCCAGCATTTT. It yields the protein CASSMYTERYSNQPQHF.

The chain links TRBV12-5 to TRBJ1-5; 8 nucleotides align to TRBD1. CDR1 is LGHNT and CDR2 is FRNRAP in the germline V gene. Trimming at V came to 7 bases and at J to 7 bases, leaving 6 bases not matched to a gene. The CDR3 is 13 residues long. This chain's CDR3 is CASAQDRDQPQHF. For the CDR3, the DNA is TGTGCTAGTGCCCAGGACAGGGACCAGCCCCAGCATTTT.

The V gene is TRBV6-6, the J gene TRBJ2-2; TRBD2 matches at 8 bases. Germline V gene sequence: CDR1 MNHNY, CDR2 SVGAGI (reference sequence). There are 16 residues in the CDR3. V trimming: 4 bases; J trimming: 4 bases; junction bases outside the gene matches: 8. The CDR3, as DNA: TGTGCCAGCAGTTCCTCCGGGACTAGGGGCACCGGGGAGCTGTTTTTT. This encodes CASSSSGTRGTGELFF.

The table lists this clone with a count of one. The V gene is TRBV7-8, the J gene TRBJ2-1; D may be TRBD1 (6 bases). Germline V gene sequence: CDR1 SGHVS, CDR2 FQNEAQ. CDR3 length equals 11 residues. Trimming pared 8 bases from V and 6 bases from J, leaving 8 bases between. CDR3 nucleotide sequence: TGTGCCAGCCGGACAGTCAATGAGCAGTTCTTC. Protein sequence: CASRTVNEQFF. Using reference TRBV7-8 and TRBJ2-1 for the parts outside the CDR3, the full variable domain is GAGVSQSPRYKVAKRGQDVALRCDPISGHVSLFWYQQALGQGPEFLTYFQNEAQLDKSGLPSDRFFAERPEGSVSTLKIQRTQQEDSAVYLCASRTVNEQFFGPGTRLTVL.

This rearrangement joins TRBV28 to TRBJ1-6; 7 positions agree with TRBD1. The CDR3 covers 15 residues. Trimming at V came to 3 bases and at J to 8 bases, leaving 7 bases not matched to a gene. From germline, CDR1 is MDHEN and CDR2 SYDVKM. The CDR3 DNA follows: TGTGCCAGCAGTTTGGGACAGATTTGGTATTCACCCCTCCACTTT. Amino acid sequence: CASSLGQIWYSPLHF.

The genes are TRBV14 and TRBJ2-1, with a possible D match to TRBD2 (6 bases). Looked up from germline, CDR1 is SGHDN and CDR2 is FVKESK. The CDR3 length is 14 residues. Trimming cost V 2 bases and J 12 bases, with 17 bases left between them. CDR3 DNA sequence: TGTGCCAGCAGCCAACTTCAACGGGGGAGTGGGCAGTTCTTC. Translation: CASSQLQRGSGQFF.

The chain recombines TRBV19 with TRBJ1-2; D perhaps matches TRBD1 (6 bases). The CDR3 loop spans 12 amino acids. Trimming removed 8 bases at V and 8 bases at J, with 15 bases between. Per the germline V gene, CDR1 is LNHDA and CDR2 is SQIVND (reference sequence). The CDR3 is CASQQGTNGYTF. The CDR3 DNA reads TGTGCCAGTCAACAGGGAACCAACGGCTACACCTTC.